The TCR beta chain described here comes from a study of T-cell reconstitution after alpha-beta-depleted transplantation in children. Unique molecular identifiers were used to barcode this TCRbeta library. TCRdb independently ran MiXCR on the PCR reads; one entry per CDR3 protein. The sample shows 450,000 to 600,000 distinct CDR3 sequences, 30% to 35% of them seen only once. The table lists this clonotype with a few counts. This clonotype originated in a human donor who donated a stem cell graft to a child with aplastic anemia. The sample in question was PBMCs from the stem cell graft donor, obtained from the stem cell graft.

The CDR3 here is CASTPDRENDGYTF. The CDR3, as DNA: TGTGCCAGCACCCCTGACAGGGAAAACGACGGCTACACCTTC. The chain uses TRBV6-6 and TRBJ1-2, with 7 positions matching TRBD1. Unmatched junction bases numbered 13, after V lost 7 bases and J lost 8 bases. The CDR3 consists of 14 residues. Germline V CDR1 and CDR2: MNHNY, SVGAGI (reference sequence).